This T cell receptor beta chain stems from a study of blood T cell repertoires in COVID-19. Study context: Acute and convalescent COVID-19 specimens originated in the United States, Italy and Spain. In each case, the material was cDNA or gDNA derived from T cells, B-cell-depleted T cells, or PBMCs.

The CDR3 loop spans 13 amino acids. Germline V gene data show CDR1 as SQVTM and CDR2 as ANQGSEA. Between the trimmed V and J ends, which lost 3 bases and 5 bases, there was a span of 13 bases. Under the authors' procedure: Nucleated cell counts were estimated from reference gene primer amplification. Repertoires were generated with immunoSEQ multiplex PCR, while TCRdb's copy carries only in-frame clones and drops some. V, J and clone size were drawn from that table, and D and trimming were deduced from the DNA. The sample consists of about 230,000 clones, roughly 80% of them appearing once. The receptor was derived from a woman in her 70s with active or convalescent COVID-19. The sequencing sample was made of peripheral blood. The chain uses TRBV29-1 and TRBJ1-1; D is undetermined. CDR3 DNA: TGCAGCGTTGATTCGGGGTCGGGGACTGAAGCTTTCTTT. This translates into CSVDSGSGTEAFF.